The rows below give T cell receptor beta chains drawn from one sample of a study of identical twins. MiXCR was run by TCRdb on the 5' RACE reads, yielding one entry per CDR3 protein. The sample lists about 100,000 distinct CDR3 sequences, just under 6% occurring once. Sequencing used memory T cells sorted from blood. These receptors were obtained from a woman aged 50 to 60 in good health. Both conserved end residues are part of each CDR3. A D gene is named only where the DNA matches it firmly. Expanded clones get a size class; other rows say once, few or many, or leave the size out.

v_gene	d_gene	j_gene	abundance	CDR3nt	CDR3aa
TRBV10-1	.	TRBJ2-2	many	TGCGCCAGCAGCTTACGCGGGGAGCTGTTTTTT	CASSLRGELFF
TRBV7-8	.	TRBJ2-5	many	TGTGCCAGCAGCCCCAGCGTTAGGAGACAAGAGACCCAGTACTTC	CASSPSVRRQETQYF
TRBV29-1	.	TRBJ2-1	many	TGCAGCGTTGCCAGCGGTCTGTACAGGGAGCAGTTCTTC	CSVASGLYREQFF
TRBV14	.	TRBJ2-3	few	TGTGCCAGCAGCCAAGTTATTCCGACAGCCCTCCGCTCTACGCAGTATTTT	CASSQVIPTALRSTQYF
TRBV10-3	TRBD2	TRBJ2-4	few	TGTGCCATCAGTGAAGGGAGGGCCCTAGCCAAAAACATTCAGTACTTC	CAISEGRALAKNIQYF
TRBV6-1	.	TRBJ2-3	once	TGTGCCTGCAGTCTACCAGCAGATACGCAGTATTTT	CACSLPADTQYF
TRBV5-1	TRBD2	TRBJ2-3	many	TGCGCCAGCAGCATAGCGGGAACAGATACGCAGTATTTT	CASSIAGTDTQYF
TRBV20-1	.	TRBJ1-2	few	TGCAGTGCTAGAAAGGGACCTAAGGGCTACACCTTC	CSARKGPKGYTF
TRBV18	.	TRBJ2-1	many	TGTGCCAGCTCACCATTTGACGGTCAAGAGCAGTTCTTC	CASSPFDGQEQFF
TRBV15	.	TRBJ2-7	.	TGTGCCACCTCCCTTTTACAGGGAAGCCGCGAGCAGTACTTC	CATSLLQGSREQYF
TRBV4-1	.	TRBJ1-1	many	TGCGCCAGCAGCCCGGGGGGAGTTGAAGCTTTCTTT	CASSPGGVEAFF
TRBV7-9	.	TRBJ2-3	many	TGTGCCAGCAGCTTGGCAGGGATGGGGCAGTATTTT	CASSLAGMGQYF
TRBV24-1	.	TRBJ2-1	many	TGTGCCACCAGTGATTTGGATGTCCCCAGTGAGCAGTTCTTC	CATSDLDVPSEQFF
TRBV15	.	TRBJ2-1	once	TGTGCCACCCGGAGTTTAAAGTACAATGAGCAGTTCTTC	CATRSLKYNEQFF
TRBV3-1	.	TRBJ2-2	.	TGTGCCAGCAGCCAAACGAGACTAGTGCGGGGCACCGGGGAGCTGTTTTTT	CASSQTRLVRGTGELFF
TRBV20-1	TRBD1	TRBJ2-1	.	TGCAGTGCTAGAGATCACAGGGGCGTGGGCTCCTACAATGAGCAGTTCTTC	CSARDHRGVGSYNEQFF
TRBV30	.	TRBJ1-5	many	TGTGCCTGGAGTGTAAGGGAAGCTCAGCCCCAGCATTTT	CAWSVREAQPQHF